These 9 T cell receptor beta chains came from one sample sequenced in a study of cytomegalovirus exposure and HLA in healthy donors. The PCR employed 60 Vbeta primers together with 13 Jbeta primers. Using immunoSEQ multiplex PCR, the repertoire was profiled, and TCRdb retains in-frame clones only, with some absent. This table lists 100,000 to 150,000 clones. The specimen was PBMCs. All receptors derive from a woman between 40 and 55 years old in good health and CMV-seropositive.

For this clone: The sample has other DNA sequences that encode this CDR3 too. The CDR3, as DNA: TGTGCCAGCAGCTTACGAGCGGGGGGCGAGCAGTACTTC. Protein sequence: CASSLRAGGEQYF. The chain joins TRBV7-3 to TRBJ2-7; TRBD2 agrees at 9 bases. There are 13 residues in the CDR3. Germline V gene data show CDR1 as SGHTA and CDR2 as FQGTGA. Germline trimming cut 2 bases from V and 6 bases from J; bases unmatched to any gene: 2.

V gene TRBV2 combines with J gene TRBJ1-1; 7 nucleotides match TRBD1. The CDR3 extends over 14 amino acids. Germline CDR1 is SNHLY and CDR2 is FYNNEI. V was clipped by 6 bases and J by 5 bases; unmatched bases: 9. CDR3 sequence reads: CASREGGRGTEAFF. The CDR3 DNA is TGTGCCAGCAGGGAGGGGGGCAGGGGGACTGAAGCTTTCTTT.

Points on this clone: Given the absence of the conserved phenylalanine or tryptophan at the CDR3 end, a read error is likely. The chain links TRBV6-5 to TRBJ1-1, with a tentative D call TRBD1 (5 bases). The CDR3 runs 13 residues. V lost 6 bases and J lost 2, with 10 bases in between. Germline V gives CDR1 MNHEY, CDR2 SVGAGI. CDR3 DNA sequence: TGTGCCAGCAGACTACAGGTTAACACTGAAGCTTTCCTT. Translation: CASRLQVNTEAFL.

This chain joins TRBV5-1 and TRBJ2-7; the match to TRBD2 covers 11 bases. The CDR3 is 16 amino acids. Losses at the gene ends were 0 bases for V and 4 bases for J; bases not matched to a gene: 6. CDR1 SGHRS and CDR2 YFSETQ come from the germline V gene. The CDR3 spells CASSLGVAGGWYEQYF. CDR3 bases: TGCGCCAGCAGCTTGGGGGTAGCGGGAGGGTGGTACGAGCAGTACTTC.

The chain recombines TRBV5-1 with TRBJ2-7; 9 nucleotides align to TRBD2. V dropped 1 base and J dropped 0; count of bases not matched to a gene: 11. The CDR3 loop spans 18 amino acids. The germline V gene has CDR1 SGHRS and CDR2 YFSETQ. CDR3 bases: TGCGCCAGCAGCTTGAGCCCCTCAAATAGCGGGAGCTCCTACGAGCAGTACTTC. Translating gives CASSLSPSNSGSSYEQYF.

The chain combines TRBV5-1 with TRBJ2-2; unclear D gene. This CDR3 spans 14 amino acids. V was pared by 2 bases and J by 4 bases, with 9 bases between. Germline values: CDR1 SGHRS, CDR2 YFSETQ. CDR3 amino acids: CASSFSGPTGELFF. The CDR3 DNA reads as TGCGCCAGCAGCTTTTCAGGTCCCACCGGGGAGCTGTTTTTT.

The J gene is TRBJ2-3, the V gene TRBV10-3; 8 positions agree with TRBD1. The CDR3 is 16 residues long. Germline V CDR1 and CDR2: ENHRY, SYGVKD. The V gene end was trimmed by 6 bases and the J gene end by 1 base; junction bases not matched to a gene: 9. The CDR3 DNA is TGTGCCATCAGCAGGGGGCTGACCCTCGGCACAGATACGCAGTATTTT. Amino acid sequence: CAISRGLTLGTDTQYF.

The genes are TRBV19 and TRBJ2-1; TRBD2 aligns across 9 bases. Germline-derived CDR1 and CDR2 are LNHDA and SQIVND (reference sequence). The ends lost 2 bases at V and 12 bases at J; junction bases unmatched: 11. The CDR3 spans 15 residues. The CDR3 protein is CASSITAGGPNVQFF. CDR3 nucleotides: TGTGCCAGTAGTATAACGGCGGGAGGGCCGAACGTGCAGTTCTTC.

CDR3 nucleotides: TGTGCCATCAGTTCGGACTTCGACAACACAGATACGCAGTATTTT. As protein: CAISSDFDNTDTQYF. The chain recombines TRBV10-3 with TRBJ2-3; perhaps TRBD2 as D (5 bases). V was clipped by 5 bases and J by 2 bases, with 14 bases between them. Germline CDR1 ENHRY, CDR2 SYGVKD. The length of the CDR3 is 15 residues.